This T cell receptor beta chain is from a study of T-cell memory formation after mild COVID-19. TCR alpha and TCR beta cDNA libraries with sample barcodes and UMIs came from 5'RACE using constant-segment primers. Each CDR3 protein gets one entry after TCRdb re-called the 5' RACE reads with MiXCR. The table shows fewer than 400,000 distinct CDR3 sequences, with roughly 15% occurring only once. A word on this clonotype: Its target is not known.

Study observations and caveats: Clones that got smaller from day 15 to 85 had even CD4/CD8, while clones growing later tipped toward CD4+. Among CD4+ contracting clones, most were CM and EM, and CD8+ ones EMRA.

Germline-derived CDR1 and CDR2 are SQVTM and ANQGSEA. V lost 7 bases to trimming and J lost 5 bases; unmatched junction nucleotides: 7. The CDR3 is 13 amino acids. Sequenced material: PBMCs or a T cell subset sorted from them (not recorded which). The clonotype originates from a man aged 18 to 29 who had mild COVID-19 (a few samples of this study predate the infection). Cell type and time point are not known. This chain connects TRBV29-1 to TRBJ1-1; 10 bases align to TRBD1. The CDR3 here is CSARTGGRTEAFF. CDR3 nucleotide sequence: TGCAGCGCCCGGACAGGGGGGCGTACTGAAGCTTTCTTT. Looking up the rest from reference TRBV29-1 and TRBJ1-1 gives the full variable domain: SAVISQKPSRDICQRGTSLTIQCQVDSQVTMMFWYRQQPGQSLTLIATANQGSEATYESGFVIDKFPISRPNLTFSTLTVSNMSPEDSSIYLCSARTGGRTEAFFGQGTRLTVV.